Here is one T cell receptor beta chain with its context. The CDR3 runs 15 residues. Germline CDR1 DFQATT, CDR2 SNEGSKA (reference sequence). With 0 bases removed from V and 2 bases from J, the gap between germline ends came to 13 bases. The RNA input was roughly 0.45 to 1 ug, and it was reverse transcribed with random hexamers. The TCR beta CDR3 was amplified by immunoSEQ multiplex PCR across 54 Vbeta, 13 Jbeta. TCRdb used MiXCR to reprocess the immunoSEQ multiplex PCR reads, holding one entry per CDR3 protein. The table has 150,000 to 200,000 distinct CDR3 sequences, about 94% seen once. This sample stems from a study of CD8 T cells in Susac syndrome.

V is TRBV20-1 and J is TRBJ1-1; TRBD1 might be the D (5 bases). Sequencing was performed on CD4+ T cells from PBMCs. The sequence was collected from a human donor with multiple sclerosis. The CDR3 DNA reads TGCAGTGCTAGAGACCCCAGGACAAGAAACACTGAAGCTTTCTTT. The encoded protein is CSARDPRTRNTEAFF.